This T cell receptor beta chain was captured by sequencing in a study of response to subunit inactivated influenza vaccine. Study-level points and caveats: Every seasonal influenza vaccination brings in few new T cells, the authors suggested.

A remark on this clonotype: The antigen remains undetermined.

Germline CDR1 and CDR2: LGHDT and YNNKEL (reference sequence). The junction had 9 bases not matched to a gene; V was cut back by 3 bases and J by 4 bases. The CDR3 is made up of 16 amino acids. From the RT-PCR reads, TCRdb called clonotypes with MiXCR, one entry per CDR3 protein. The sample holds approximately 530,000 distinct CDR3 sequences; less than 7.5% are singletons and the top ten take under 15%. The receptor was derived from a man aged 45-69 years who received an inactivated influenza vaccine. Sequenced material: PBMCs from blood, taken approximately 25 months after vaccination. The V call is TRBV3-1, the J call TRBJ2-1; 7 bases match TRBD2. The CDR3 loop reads CASSQLASGDYNEQFF. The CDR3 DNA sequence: TGTGCCAGCAGCCAGTTGGCTAGCGGAGATTACAATGAGCAGTTCTTC.